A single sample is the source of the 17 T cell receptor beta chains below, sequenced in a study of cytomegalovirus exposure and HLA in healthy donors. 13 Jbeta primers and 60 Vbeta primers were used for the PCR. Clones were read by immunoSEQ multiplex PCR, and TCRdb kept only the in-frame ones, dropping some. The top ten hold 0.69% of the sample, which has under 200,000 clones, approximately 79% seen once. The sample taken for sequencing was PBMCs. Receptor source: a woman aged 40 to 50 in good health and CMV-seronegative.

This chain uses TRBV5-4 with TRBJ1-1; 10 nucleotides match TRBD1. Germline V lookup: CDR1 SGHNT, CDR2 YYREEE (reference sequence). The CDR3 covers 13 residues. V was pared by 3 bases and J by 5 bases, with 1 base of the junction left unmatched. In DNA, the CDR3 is TGTGCCAGCAGCTGGACAGGGGGGACTGAAGCTTTCTTT. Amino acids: CASSWTGGTEAFF. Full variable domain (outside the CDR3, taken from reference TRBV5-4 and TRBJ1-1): ETGVTQSPTHLIKTRGQQVTLRCSSQSGHNTVSWYQQALGQGPQFIFQYYREEENGRGNFPPRFSGLQFPNYSSELNVNALELDDSALYLCASSWTGGTEAFFGQGTRLTVV.

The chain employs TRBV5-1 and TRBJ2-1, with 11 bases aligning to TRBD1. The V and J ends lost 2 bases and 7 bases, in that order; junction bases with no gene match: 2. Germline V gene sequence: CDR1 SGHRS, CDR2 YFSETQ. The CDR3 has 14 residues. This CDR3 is CASSLGQGANEQFF. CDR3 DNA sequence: TGCGCCAGCAGCTTAGGACAGGGGGCAAATGAGCAGTTCTTC.

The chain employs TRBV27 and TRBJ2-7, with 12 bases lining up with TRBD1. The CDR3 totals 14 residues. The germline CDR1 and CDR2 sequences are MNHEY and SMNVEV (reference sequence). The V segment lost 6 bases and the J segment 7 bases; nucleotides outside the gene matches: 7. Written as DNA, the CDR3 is TGTGCCAGCAGAGGGACAGGGGGCCTGGGGGAGCAGTACTTC. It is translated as CASRGTGGLGEQYF.

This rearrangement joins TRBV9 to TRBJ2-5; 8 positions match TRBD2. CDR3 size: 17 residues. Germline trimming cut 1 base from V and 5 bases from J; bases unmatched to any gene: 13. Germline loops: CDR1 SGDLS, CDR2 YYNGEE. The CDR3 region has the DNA TGTGCCAGCAGCGTAAAAAGACCGGGAGGGGGAGGGGAGACCCAGTACTTC. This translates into CASSVKRPGGGGETQYF.

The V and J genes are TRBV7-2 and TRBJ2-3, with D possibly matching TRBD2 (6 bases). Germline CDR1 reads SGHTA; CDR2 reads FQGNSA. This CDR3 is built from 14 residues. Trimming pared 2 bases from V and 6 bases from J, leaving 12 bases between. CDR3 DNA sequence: TGTGCCAGCAGCTTATCGGGGGAGTCCGATACGCAGTATTTT. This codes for CASSLSGESDTQYF.

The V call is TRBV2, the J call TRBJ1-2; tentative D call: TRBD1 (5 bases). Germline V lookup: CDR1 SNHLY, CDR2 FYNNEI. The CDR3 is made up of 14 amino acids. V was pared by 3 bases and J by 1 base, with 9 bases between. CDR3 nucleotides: TGTGCCAGCAGTGATATGACAGTTAACTATGGCTACACCTTC. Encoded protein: CASSDMTVNYGYTF.

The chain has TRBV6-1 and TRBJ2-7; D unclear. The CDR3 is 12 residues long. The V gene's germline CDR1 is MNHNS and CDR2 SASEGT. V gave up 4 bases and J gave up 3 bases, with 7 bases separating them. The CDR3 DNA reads TGTGCCAGCAGTGGCCGCGGCTACGAGCAGTACTTC. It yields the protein CASSGRGYEQYF.

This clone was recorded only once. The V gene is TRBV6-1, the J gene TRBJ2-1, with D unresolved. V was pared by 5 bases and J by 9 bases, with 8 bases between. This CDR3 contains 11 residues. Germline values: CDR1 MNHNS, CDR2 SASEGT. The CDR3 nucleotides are TGTGCCAGCAGTTCACCCGGTGAGCAGTTCTTC. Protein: CASSSPGEQFF.

The CDR3 here is CASSEWEAYEQYF. CDR3 sequence (DNA): TGTGCCAGCAGTGAATGGGAGGCGTACGAGCAGTACTTC. This sequence joins TRBV6-1 and TRBJ2-5, with D possibly matching TRBD2 (6 bases). The J call may be wrong; the DNA end is better matched by TRBJ2-7. This CDR3 has 13 amino acids. The germline gives CDR1 MNHNS, CDR2 SASEGT.

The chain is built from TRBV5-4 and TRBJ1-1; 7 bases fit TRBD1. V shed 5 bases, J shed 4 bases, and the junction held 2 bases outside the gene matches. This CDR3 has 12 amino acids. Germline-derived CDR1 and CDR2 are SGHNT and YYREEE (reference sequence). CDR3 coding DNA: TGTGCCAGCAGTCGGACAGGCACTGAAGCTTTCTTT. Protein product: CASSRTGTEAFF.

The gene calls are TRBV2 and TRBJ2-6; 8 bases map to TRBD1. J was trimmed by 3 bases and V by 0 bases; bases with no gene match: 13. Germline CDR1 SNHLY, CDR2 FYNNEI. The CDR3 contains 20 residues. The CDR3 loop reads CASSEALRETGERGANVLTF. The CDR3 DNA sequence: TGTGCCAGCAGTGAAGCGCTTCGGGAGACAGGGGAGCGTGGGGCCAACGTCCTGACTTTC.

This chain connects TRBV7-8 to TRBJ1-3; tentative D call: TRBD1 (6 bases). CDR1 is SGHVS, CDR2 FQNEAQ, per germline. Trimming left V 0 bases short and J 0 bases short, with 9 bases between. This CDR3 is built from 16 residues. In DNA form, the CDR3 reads TGTGCCAGCAGCTTAGCGACAGGAATCTCTGGAAACACCATATATTTT. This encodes CASSLATGISGNTIYF.

The CDR3 sequence: CASSGNRALPGELFF. CDR3 in DNA: TGTGCCAGCAGTGGGAACAGGGCGCTTCCCGGGGAGCTGTTTTTT. The V call is TRBV6-1, the J call TRBJ2-2; a weak D match, TRBD1 (6 bases). V lost 4 bases and J lost 6, with 15 bases in between. The CDR3 runs 15 residues. The germline gives CDR1 MNHNS, CDR2 SASEGT.

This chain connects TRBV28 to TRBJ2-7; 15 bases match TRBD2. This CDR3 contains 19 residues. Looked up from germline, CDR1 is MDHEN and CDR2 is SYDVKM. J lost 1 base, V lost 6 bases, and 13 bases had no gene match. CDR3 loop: CASRNYGLAGGPGSYEQYF. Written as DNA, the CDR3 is TGTGCCAGCAGGAATTATGGACTAGCGGGAGGGCCGGGGTCCTACGAGCAGTACTTC. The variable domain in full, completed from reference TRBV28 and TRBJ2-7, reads DVKVTQSSRYLVKRTGEKVFLECVQDMDHENMFWYRQDPGLGLRLIYFSYDVKMKEKGDIPEGYSVSREKKERFSLILESASTNQTSMYLCASRNYGLAGGPGSYEQYFGPGTRLTVT.

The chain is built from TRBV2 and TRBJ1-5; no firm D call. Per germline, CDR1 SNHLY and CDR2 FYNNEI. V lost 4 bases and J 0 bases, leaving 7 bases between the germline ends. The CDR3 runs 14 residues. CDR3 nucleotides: TGTGCCAGCAGTGGACACCCTAGCAATCAGCCCCAGCATTTT. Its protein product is CASSGHPSNQPQHF.

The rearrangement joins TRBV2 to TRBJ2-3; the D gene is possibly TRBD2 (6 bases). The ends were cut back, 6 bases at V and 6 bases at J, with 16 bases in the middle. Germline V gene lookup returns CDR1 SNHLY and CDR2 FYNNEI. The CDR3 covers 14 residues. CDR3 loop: CASRVVGGSDTQYF. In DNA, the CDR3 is TGTGCCAGCAGGGTTGTCGGGGGATCGGATACGCAGTATTTT.

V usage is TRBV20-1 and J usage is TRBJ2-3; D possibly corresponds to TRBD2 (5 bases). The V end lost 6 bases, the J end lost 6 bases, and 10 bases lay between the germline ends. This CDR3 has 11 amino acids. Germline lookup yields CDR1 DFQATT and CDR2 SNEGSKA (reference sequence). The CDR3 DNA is TGCAGTGCGATATTAGCGGATACGCAGTATTTT. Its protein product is CSAILADTQYF.